The 8 T cell receptor beta chains presented below share a single source sample, sequenced in a study of shared clonotypes between healthy human individuals. Clones were sequenced by immunoSEQ multiplex PCR, and TCRdb holds only the in-frame ones, with some missing. The repertoire holds around 2.5 million clones, with 80% to 95% as singletons. The sequenced material came from naive CD4+ T cells from PBMCs. This sample's subset: CD45RA+ positively selected. Source of these receptors: a man younger than 35 in good health. Some clones in this sample may be carry-over from other donors' samples.

The chain combines TRBV19 with TRBJ2-5, with D unresolved. This CDR3 is built from 14 residues. Trimming took 5 bases from V and 5 from J, leaving 15 bases between them. From germline, CDR1 is LNHDA and CDR2 SQIVND (reference sequence). The CDR3 DNA is TGTGCCAGTAGTTACCGCTCCCAAACGGAGACCCAGTACTTC. Protein sequence: CASSYRSQTETQYF.

Only one count was recorded for this clone. The chain carries TRBV5-4 and TRBJ2-7, with a tentative D call TRBD1 (5 bases). Trimming took 1 base from V and 2 from J, leaving 10 bases between them. The CDR3 totals 14 residues. Germline V gene lookup returns CDR1 SGHNT and CDR2 YYREEE (reference sequence). This CDR3 is CASSLQGSAYEQYF. DNA of the CDR3: TGTGCCAGCAGCTTGCAGGGATCCGCCTACGAGCAGTACTTC.

The chain links TRBV27 to TRBJ1-1; perhaps TRBD1 as D (5 bases). Germline values: CDR1 MNHEY, CDR2 SMNVEV (reference sequence). V gave up 1 base and J gave up 1 base, with 13 bases separating them. This CDR3 region has 16 residues. The CDR3 DNA follows: TGTGCCAGCAGTTTATTGGGGGGGTCTCCGAACACTGAAGCTTTCTTT. Translation: CASSLLGGSPNTEAFF.

V usage is TRBV11-1 and J usage is TRBJ2-5; D possibly matches TRBD1 or TRBD2 (5 bases each). Germline V gene data show CDR1 as SGHAT and CDR2 as FQDESV (reference sequence). The CDR3 has 16 amino acids. The V gene lost 3 bases and the J gene lost 2 bases, with 16 bases spanning the gap. The CDR3 region is CASSLTRGLGQETQYF. The CDR3 DNA is TGTGCCAGCAGCTTGACTCGGGGCTTAGGTCAAGAGACCCAGTACTTC.

The chain combines TRBV5-4 with TRBJ2-1; 7 nucleotides align to TRBD2. V trimming: 5 bases; J trimming: 4 bases; junction bases outside the gene matches: 9. The V gene's germline CDR1 is SGHNT and CDR2 YYREEE (reference sequence). The CDR3 is 15 amino acids. The CDR3 loop is CASRMGGSNYNEQFF. Written as DNA, the CDR3 is TGTGCCAGCAGAATGGGCGGGAGTAATTACAATGAGCAGTTCTTC. The full variable domain, rest sourced from reference TRBV5-4 and TRBJ2-1, is ETGVTQSPTHLIKTRGQQVTLRCSSQSGHNTVSWYQQALGQGPQFIFQYYREEENGRGNFPPRFSGLQFPNYSSELNVNALELDDSALYLCASRMGGSNYNEQFFGPGTRLTVL.

The chain joins TRBV7-8 to TRBJ2-2; D unresolved. V lost 5 bases and J lost 4, with 14 bases in between. This CDR3 is 15 amino acids long. Germline assignment: CDR1 SGHVS and CDR2 FQNEAQ. The CDR3 nucleotides are TGTGCCAGCAGCAAACACGGAAAGGTCACCGGGGAGCTGTTTTTT. This sequence encodes CASSKHGKVTGELFF.

The rearrangement links TRBV4-1 to TRBJ2-7, with D possibly TRBD2 on 5 matching bases. Trimming stripped 4 bases from V and 4 bases from J, with 8 bases between. Germline V gene data show CDR1 as MGHRA and CDR2 as YSYEKL. This CDR3 has 12 residues. The CDR3 loop reads CASSPDLYEQYF. CDR3 nucleotide sequence: TGCGCCAGCAGCCCGGACTTATACGAGCAGTACTTC.

V and J are TRBV11-1 and TRBJ2-6; TRBD1 matches at 9 bases. The CDR3 runs to 18 residues. CDR1 SGHAT and CDR2 FQDESV come from the germline V gene (reference sequence). V was clipped by 4 bases and J by 0 bases; unmatched bases: 7. For the CDR3, the DNA is TGTGCCAGCAGCTCCAGGACAGGGGTAAACTCTGGGGCCAACGTCCTGACTTTC. Its translation: CASSSRTGVNSGANVLTF.